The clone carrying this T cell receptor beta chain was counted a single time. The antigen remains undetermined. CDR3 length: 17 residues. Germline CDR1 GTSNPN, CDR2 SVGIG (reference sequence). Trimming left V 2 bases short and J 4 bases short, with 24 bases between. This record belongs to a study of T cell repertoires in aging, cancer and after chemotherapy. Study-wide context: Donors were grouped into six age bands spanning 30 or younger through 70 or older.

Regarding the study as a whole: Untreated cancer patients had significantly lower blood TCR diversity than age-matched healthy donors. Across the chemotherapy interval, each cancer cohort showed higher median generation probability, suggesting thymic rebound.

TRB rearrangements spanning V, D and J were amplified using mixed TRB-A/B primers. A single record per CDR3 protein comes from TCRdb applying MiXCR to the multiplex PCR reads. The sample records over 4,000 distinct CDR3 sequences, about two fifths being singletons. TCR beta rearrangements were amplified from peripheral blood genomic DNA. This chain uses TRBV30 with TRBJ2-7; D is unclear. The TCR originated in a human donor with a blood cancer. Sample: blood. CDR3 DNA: TGTGCCTGGAGTTTCTTACCACACAGTAGGGTGGTGTACGAGCAGTACTTC. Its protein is CAWSFLPHSRVVYEQYF.